This T cell receptor beta chain was captured by sequencing in a study of cytomegalovirus exposure and HLA in healthy donors. Regarding the study as a whole: According to the study, roughly 160 TCR beta chains were cytomegalovirus-associated.

The CDR3 extends over 15 amino acids. Germline V lookup: CDR1 PRHDT, CDR2 FYEKMQ (reference sequence). V shed 5 bases, J shed 1 base, and the junction held 5 bases outside the gene matches. Use of 60 Vbeta and 13 Jbeta primers characterized the PCR. The repertoire was sequenced with immunoSEQ multiplex PCR; TCRdb's copy has only in-frame clones and lacks some. The sample carries over 65,000 clones, roughly four fifths recorded once. About this clone: Its antigen is undetermined.

This receptor was identified in a woman in her 30s in good health and CMV-seropositive. The chain is built from TRBV13 and TRBJ2-7, with 10 positions matching TRBD1. Sequenced material: PBMCs. The CDR3 bases are TGTGCCAGCAGCACCCGGGACAGGGGTTCCTACGAGCAGTACTTC. It translates to CASSTRDRGSYEQYF.